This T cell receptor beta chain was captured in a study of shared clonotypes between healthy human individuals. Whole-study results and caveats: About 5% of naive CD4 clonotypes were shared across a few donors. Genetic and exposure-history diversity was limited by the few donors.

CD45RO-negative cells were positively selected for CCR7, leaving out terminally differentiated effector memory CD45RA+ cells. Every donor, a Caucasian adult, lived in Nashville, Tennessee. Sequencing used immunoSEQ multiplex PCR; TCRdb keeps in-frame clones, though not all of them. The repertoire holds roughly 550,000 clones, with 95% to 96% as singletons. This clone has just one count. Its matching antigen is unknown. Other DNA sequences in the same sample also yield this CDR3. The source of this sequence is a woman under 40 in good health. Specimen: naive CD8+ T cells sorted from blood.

The CDR3 region is CASSLGDEQFF. The CDR3 coding sequence is TGTGCCAGCAGTTTAGGCGATGAGCAGTTCTTC. The chain is built from TRBV27 and TRBJ2-1; D is unresolved. The CDR3 length is 11 residues. The germline CDR1 and CDR2 sequences are MNHEY and SMNVEV (reference sequence). V was trimmed by 2 bases and J by 8 bases, leaving 4 bases between them.